Following are 7 T cell receptor beta chains from one sample sequenced in a study of T cells after yellow fever vaccination. MiXCR, applied by TCRdb to the 5' RACE reads, yields one record per CDR3 protein. The sample includes 300,000 to 400,000 distinct CDR3 sequences, 3% to 4.5% of them seen just once. This sample comprised PBMCs, obtained 5 days after the yellow fever booster vaccination. Receptors were obtained from a man aged 18 to 30 who received the YFV17D yellow fever vaccine.

This clonotype was detected many times. The V and J genes are TRBV2 and TRBJ2-7; TRBD1 might be the D (6 bases). V lost 6 bases and J 2 bases, leaving 8 bases between the germline ends. The CDR3 extends over 12 amino acids. Germline-derived CDR1 and CDR2 are SNHLY and FYNNEI. In nucleotides, the CDR3 is TGTGCCAGCAGAGGACAGACCTACGAGCAGTACGTC. This gives the protein CASRGQTYEQYV.

The chain has TRBV4-3 and TRBJ2-5; TRBD2 might be the D (5 bases). The germline V gene has CDR1 LGHNA and CDR2 YSLEER. Trimming cost V 0 bases and J 5 bases, with 13 bases left between them. The CDR3 loop spans 15 amino acids. For the CDR3, the DNA is TGCGCCAGCAGCCAAGATCGATGGCTAGCTGAGACCCAGTACTTC. Its protein product is CASSQDRWLAETQYF.

This clonotype has just a few counts. The J gene is TRBJ1-5, the V gene TRBV2, with D possibly TRBD1 on 6 matching bases. Germline CDR1 SNHLY, CDR2 FYNNEI. CDR3 length: 17 residues. With 6 bases removed from V and 5 bases from J, the gap between germline ends came to 23 bases. The CDR3, as DNA: TGTGCCAGCAGGGGCCCCGGACAGAACCAGTACTATCAGCCCCAGCATTTT. Residues: CASRGPGQNQYYQPQHF.

This clonotype was observed at least ten times. The chain recombines TRBV5-4 with TRBJ2-4; possibly TRBD1 for D (6 bases). Trimming cost V 0 bases and J 6 bases, with 13 bases left between them. The CDR3 has 15 amino acids. Germline V gene sequence: CDR1 SGHNT, CDR2 YYREEE (reference sequence). The CDR3 DNA follows: TGTGCCAGCAGCTTGGAGGGGGAATCCAGAAACATTCAGTACTTC. The encoded protein is CASSLEGESRNIQYF.

The rearrangement joins TRBV3-1 to TRBJ2-3; tentatively, D is TRBD1 (6 bases). Germline V gene lookup returns CDR1 LGHDT and CDR2 YNNKEL (reference sequence). The CDR3 is made up of 15 amino acids. Trimming removed 0 bases at V and 8 bases at J, with 15 bases between. The CDR3 reads CASSQDRTGKATQYF. The CDR3 bases are TGTGCCAGCAGCCAAGATCGAACAGGGAAGGCTACGCAGTATTTT.

This clonotype was observed a few times. The rearrangement joins TRBV7-2 to TRBJ2-7; D may correspond to TRBD1 or TRBD2 (5 bases each). This CDR3 region has 14 residues. V lost 2 bases, J lost 3 bases, and 11 bases lay in between. CDR1 and CDR2 from the germline V gene are SGHTA and FQGNSA. Here the CDR3 DNA reads TGTGCCAGCAGCTTAACCGGGACCGGCTACGAGCAGTACTTC. Translated, it gives CASSLTGTGYEQYF.

This clonotype turned up a few times. The CDR3: CASSQRGGMSNQPQHF. The CDR3 DNA reads as TGTGCCAGCAGCCAGAGAGGCGGGATGAGCAATCAGCCCCAGCATTTT. This chain uses TRBV7-2 with TRBJ1-5; D remains unclear. Germline lookup yields CDR1 SGHTA and CDR2 FQGNSA. Trimming left V 5 bases short and J 1 base short, with 15 bases between. This CDR3 spans 16 amino acids.